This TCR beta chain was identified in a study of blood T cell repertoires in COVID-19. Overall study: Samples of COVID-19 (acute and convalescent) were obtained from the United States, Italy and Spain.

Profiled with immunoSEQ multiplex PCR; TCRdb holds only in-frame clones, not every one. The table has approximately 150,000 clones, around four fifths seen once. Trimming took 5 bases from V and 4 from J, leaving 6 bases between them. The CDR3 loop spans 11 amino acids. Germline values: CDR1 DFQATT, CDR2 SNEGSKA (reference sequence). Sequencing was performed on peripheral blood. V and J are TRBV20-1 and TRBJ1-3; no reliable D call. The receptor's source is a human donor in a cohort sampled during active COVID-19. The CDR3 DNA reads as TGCAGTGCTCATACAGGAAACACCATATATTTT. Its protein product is CSAHTGNTIYF.